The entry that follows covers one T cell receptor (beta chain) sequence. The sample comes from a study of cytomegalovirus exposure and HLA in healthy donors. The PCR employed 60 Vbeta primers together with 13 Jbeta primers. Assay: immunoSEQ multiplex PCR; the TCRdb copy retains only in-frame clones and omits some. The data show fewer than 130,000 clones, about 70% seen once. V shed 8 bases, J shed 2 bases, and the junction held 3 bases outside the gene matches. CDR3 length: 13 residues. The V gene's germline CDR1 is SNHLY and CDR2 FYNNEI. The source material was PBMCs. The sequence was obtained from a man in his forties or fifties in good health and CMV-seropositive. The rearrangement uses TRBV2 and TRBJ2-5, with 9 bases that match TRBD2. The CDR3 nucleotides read TGTGCCAGCGTCCTAGCGGGGCAAGAGACCCAGTACTTC. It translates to CASVLAGQETQYF.